The 29 T cell receptor beta chains below were found in one sample sequenced in a study of read filtering for tumor transcriptome and immune sequencing. Molecular barcoded adaptors covering alpha/delta and beta/gamma chains were used on around 370 ng RNA. MiXCR was run by TCRdb on the reads, yielding one entry per CDR3 protein. This sample carries some 130,000 distinct CDR3 sequences, over 10% of them seen once, and the ten largest clones take 8% to 13%. The sample consisted of a population of CD138-negative cells sorted from bone marrow. The origin of the receptors is a donor over 35 with multiple myeloma.

The J gene is TRBJ2-1, the V gene TRBV10-3; 8 nucleotides align to TRBD2. The CDR3 consists of 15 residues. Germline CDR1 reads ENHRY; CDR2 reads SYGVKD. Unmatched junction bases numbered 5, after V lost 4 bases and J lost 3 bases. The CDR3 region is CAISVTAGDYNEQFF. The CDR3 region has the DNA TGTGCCATCAGTGTAACAGCGGGGGACTACAATGAGCAGTTCTTC.

In its sample, this clonotype is medium-sized. V and J are TRBV24-1 and TRBJ2-1; D possibly corresponds to TRBD2 (6 bases). Per the germline V gene, CDR1 is KGHDR and CDR2 is SFDVKD. The CDR3 sequence is 17 residues long. Trimming pared 4 bases from V and 0 bases from J, leaving 15 bases between. CDR3 amino acids: CATSDTSSASSYNEQFF. CDR3 DNA sequence: TGTGCCACCAGTGACACCTCTAGCGCTAGCTCCTACAATGAGCAGTTCTTC.

The sample holds many counts of this clonotype. V usage is TRBV10-3 and J usage is TRBJ1-4; D is perhaps TRBD1 (5 bases). The CDR3 covers 15 residues. Germline CDR1 reads ENHRY; CDR2 reads SYGVKD. Trimming removed 0 bases from V and 7 bases from J, with 12 bases in between. CDR3 sequence reads: CAISESTQGGEKLFF. The CDR3 DNA is TGTGCCATCAGTGAGTCGACTCAGGGAGGTGAAAAACTGTTTTTT.

This clonotype has ten or more counts. The chain's CDR3 is CASRGRGHGYTF. CDR3 DNA sequence: TGCGCCAGCAGAGGCAGGGGGCATGGCTACACCTTC. V usage is TRBV4-1 and J usage is TRBJ1-2; 8 bases line up with TRBD1. The CDR3 loop spans 12 amino acids. The germline CDR1 and CDR2 sequences are MGHRA and YSYEKL. V lost 6 bases and J lost 6; bases outside the gene matches: 3.

This clonotype was observed at least ten times. This chain uses TRBV6-2 or TRBV6-3 with TRBJ2-2, with D unclear. This CDR3 spans 16 amino acids. Deletions cut 7 bases from V and 0 bases from J, with 15 bases between. The germline V gene encodes CDR1 MNHEY and CDR2 SVGEGT. For the CDR3, the DNA is TGTGCCAGCACCCAAGACGGGCTAACGAACACCGGGGAGCTGTTTTTT. This gives the protein CASTQDGLTNTGELFF.

Comments on this clonotype: A much larger clone differs by one base, so this may be a read error. V usage is TRBV7-6 and J usage is TRBJ2-5; D is possibly TRBD2 (5 bases). V was trimmed by 3 bases and J by 3 bases, leaving 17 bases between them. CDR1 is SGHVS and CDR2 is FNYEAQ in the germline V gene. The CDR3 is 16 amino acids. The DNA for the CDR3 is TGTGCCAGCAGCTTGACTTCCTGGGCTAGCAAAGAGACCCAGTACTTC. Translation gives CASSLTSWASKETQYF.

V is TRBV10-3 and J is TRBJ2-5; 9 nucleotides line up with TRBD2. J gave up 2 bases and V 10 bases, and 5 bases lay outside the gene matches. The CDR3 is 13 residues long. Germline V gene lookup returns CDR1 ENHRY and CDR2 SYGVKD. CDR3 sequence reads: CATTAGGQETQYF. CDR3 DNA sequence: TGTGCCACAACCGCGGGGGGGCAAGAGACCCAGTACTTC.

This clonotype showed up just a few times. V gene TRBV5-1 combines with J gene TRBJ2-1; 8 nucleotides match TRBD2. The CDR3 is made up of 16 amino acids. Germline CDR1 reads SGHRS; CDR2 reads YFSETQ. The trim removed 4 bases at V and 1 base at J, leaving 7 bases unmatched. CDR3 amino acids: CASSMAAGESYNEQFF. The CDR3 nucleotides read TGCGCCAGCAGCATGGCAGCGGGAGAGTCCTACAATGAGCAGTTCTTC.

This clonotype was found many times. The V and J genes are TRBV12-5 and TRBJ2-1; D uncertain. Germline CDR1 LGHNT, CDR2 FRNRAP. V was clipped by 3 bases and J by 4 bases, with 4 bases between them. The CDR3 loop spans 12 amino acids. CDR3 sequence: CASGFEYNEQFF. The CDR3 DNA follows: TGTGCTAGTGGTTTCGAGTACAATGAGCAGTTCTTC.

This clonotype was recorded many times. The J gene is TRBJ2-7, the V gene TRBV20-1; 12 positions agree with TRBD2. CDR1 and CDR2 from the germline V gene are DFQATT and SNEGSKA (reference sequence). The CDR3 sequence is 17 residues long. The trim removed 1 base at V and 0 bases at J, leaving 7 bases unmatched. CDR3 nucleotide sequence: TGCAGTGCTAGAGTACTAGCGGGAGGCCCTAGCTCCTACGAGCAGTACTTC. Protein: CSARVLAGGPSSYEQYF.

This clonotype was counted ten times or more. The chain employs TRBV5-1 and TRBJ2-7; TRBD2 matches 10 bases. The CDR3 runs to 16 residues. With 0 bases clipped from V and 6 bases from J, the junction kept 9 bases outside the gene matches. In germline, CDR1 is SGHRS, CDR2 YFSETQ. The DNA for the CDR3 is TGCGCCAGCAGCTTGGAACCTAGCGGGAGCTACGGCGAGCAGTACTTC. Its protein product is CASSLEPSGSYGEQYF. The full variable domain, completed using reference TRBV5-1 and TRBJ2-7, is KAGVTQTPRYLIKTRGQQVTLSCSPISGHRSVSWYQQTPGQGLQFLFEYFSETQRNKGNFPGRFSGRQFSNSRSEMNVSTLELGDSALYLCASSLEPSGSYGEQYFGPGTRLTVT.

This clonotype has a count of ten or more. V gene TRBV7-9 combines with J gene TRBJ1-4; 8 bases line up with TRBD1. This CDR3 region has 16 residues. V was pared by 5 bases and J by 7 bases, with 12 bases of the junction left unmatched. Germline CDR1 reads SEHNR; CDR2 reads FQNEAQ (reference sequence). As DNA, the CDR3 is TGTGCCAGCAGCCACTACCGACAGGGGAGAGTTGAAAAACTGTTTTTT. Amino acids: CASSHYRQGRVEKLFF.

V usage is TRBV3-1 and J usage is TRBJ2-5; D is undetermined. The CDR3 consists of 15 residues. V was cut by 1 base and J by 1 base, with 10 bases left in between. The germline gives CDR1 LGHDT, CDR2 YNNKEL (reference sequence). In DNA form, the CDR3 reads TGTGCCAGCAGCCAAGGGCAGGATGGCCAAGAGACCCAGTACTTC. Residues: CASSQGQDGQETQYF.

In the case of this clonotype: This may arise from a read error, as a much more abundant clone is one base away. The chain has TRBV6-6 and TRBJ2-2; D gene ambiguous. This CDR3 is built from 14 residues. V lost 4 bases and J 2 bases, leaving 8 bases between the germline ends. The germline gives CDR1 MNHNY, CDR2 SVGAGI (reference sequence). The chain's CDR3 is CASSFDGNTGELFF. In nucleotides, the CDR3 is TGTGCCAGCAGTTTCGACGGAAACACCGGGGAGCTGTTTTTT.

This clonotype occurred many times. The rearrangement links TRBV28 to TRBJ2-2, with 7 bases aligning to TRBD2. Germline V gives CDR1 MDHEN, CDR2 SYDVKM. Trimming took 6 bases from V and 5 from J; bases not matched to a gene: 6. The CDR3 is 14 residues long. CDR3: CASRGEGLTGELFF. The CDR3 DNA reads as TGTGCCAGCAGGGGGGAGGGACTGACCGGGGAGCTGTTTTTT.

This clonotype showed up just a few times. One end of the junction is discordant with germline, which a read error may explain. The V gene is TRBV20-1, the J gene TRBJ2-1, with a weak D call TRBD2 (5 bases). Germline V gene lookup returns CDR1 DFQATT and CDR2 SNEGSKA (reference sequence). This CDR3 spans 15 amino acids. The CDR3: CSAPMLQGSYNEQSF. In DNA form, the CDR3 reads TGCAGTGCTCCGATGTTACAAGGGAGTTACAATGAGCAGTCCTTC.

The chain combines TRBV11-2 with TRBJ2-7, with D possibly matching TRBD1 (5 bases). The CDR3 sequence is 15 residues long. With 1 base removed from V and 3 bases from J, the gap between germline ends came to 13 bases. The germline CDR1 and CDR2 sequences are SGHAT and FQNNGV. The CDR3 spells CASSLGRAYFYEQYF. The CDR3, as DNA: TGTGCCAGCAGCTTAGGCAGGGCGTATTTCTACGAGCAGTACTTC.

This clonotype was recorded at least ten times. This chain joins TRBV20-1 and TRBJ2-5; 10 bases line up with TRBD2. CDR3 length equals 12 residues. CDR1 is DFQATT and CDR2 is SNEGSKA in the germline V gene (reference sequence). CDR3 sequence reads: CSGLAAQETQYF. CDR3 DNA: TGCAGCGGACTAGCGGCTCAAGAGACCCAGTACTTC.

This clonotype has ten or more counts. The V call is TRBV3-1, the J call TRBJ2-7, with unresolved D. Germline V lookup: CDR1 LGHDT, CDR2 YNNKEL (reference sequence). Between the trimmed V and J ends, which lost 1 base and 7 bases, there was a span of 11 bases. The CDR3 is 13 amino acids. The CDR3 region is CASSQAPQAEQYF. As DNA, the CDR3 is TGTGCCAGCAGCCAAGCCCCCCAAGCGGAGCAGTACTTC.

This clonotype was found a few times. This chain connects TRBV5-6 to TRBJ2-7, with D possibly matching TRBD1 (6 bases). Trimming shortened V by 1 base and J by 2 bases, and 10 bases separated the two germline ends. Germline V CDR1 and CDR2: SGHDT, YYEEEE. CDR3 length: 14 amino acids. The CDR3 nucleotides read TGTGCCAGCAGCTTGCGACAGGCACCCTACGAGCAGTACTTC. Amino acid sequence: CASSLRQAPYEQYF.

A word on this clonotype: A much larger clone differs from this one at a single base, so this may be a read error. The conserved final phenylalanine or tryptophan is absent from the CDR3, which likely points to a read error. This chain links TRBV20-1 with TRBJ1-5, with D possibly being TRBD1 (5 bases). Trimming pared 3 bases from V and 0 bases from J, leaving 12 bases between. CDR3 length: 15 residues. Germline V gives CDR1 DFQATT, CDR2 SNEGSKA (reference sequence). This CDR3 reads CSASRDGYSNQPQHL. DNA of the CDR3: TGCAGTGCTAGCCGGGACGGCTATAGCAATCAGCCCCAGCATCTT.

The sample holds many counts of this clonotype. The J gene is TRBJ2-5, the V gene TRBV3-1, with D uncertain. The CDR3 covers 15 residues. V dropped 0 bases and J dropped 5 bases, with 13 bases sitting between them. The germline CDR1 and CDR2 sequences are LGHDT and YNNKEL (reference sequence). The CDR3 DNA follows: TGTGCCAGCAGCCAAGAGATTTCTACCTGGGAGACCCAGTACTTC. Amino acid sequence: CASSQEISTWETQYF.

The chain is built from TRBV6-6 and TRBJ2-5; perhaps TRBD1 as D (6 bases). Germline V gene data show CDR1 as MNHNY and CDR2 as SVGAGI (reference sequence). With 5 bases removed from V and 2 bases from J, the gap between germline ends came to 18 bases. The CDR3 runs 16 residues. DNA for the CDR3: TGTGCCAGCAGTGAACTCCAGGGGCAGGGGCAAGAGACCCAGTACTTC. This gives the protein CASSELQGQGQETQYF.

To note about this clonotype: This sequence is one base from a far larger clone and is likely a read error. This rearrangement joins TRBV7-2 to TRBJ2-1; D perhaps matches TRBD2 (5 bases). Looked up from germline, CDR1 is SGHTA and CDR2 is FQGNSA. The CDR3 covers 13 residues. CDR3 nucleotide sequence: TGTGCCAGCAGCTTAGAACTAGAAACTGAGCGGTTCTTC. It translates to CASSLELETERFF.

The table lists this clonotype with many counts. The chain links TRBV19 to TRBJ2-3; no firm D call. The length of the CDR3 is 13 residues. Trimming cost V 7 bases and J 0 bases, with 8 bases left between them. Germline V lookup: CDR1 LNHDA, CDR2 SQIVND (reference sequence). The CDR3 DNA sequence: TGTGCCAGTACCAGCGTTAGCACAGATACGCAGTATTTT. Its translation: CASTSVSTDTQYF. Full variable domain (rest looked up from reference TRBV19 and TRBJ2-3): DGGITQSPKYLFRKEGQNVTLSCEQNLNHDAMYWYRQDPGQGLRLIYYSQIVNDFQKGDIAEGYSVSREKKESFPLTVTSAQKNPTAFYLCASTSVSTDTQYFGPGTRLTVL.

For this clonotype: This may arise from a read error, as a much more abundant clone is one base away. Since the CDR3 does not end with the conserved phenylalanine or tryptophan, this likely comes from a read error. The chain couples TRBV10-3 to TRBJ1-1, with a weak D call TRBD1 (6 bases). This CDR3 contains 14 residues. The V gene lost 6 bases and the J gene lost 0 bases, with 11 bases spanning the gap. Germline lookup yields CDR1 ENHRY and CDR2 SYGVKD. In nucleotides, the CDR3 is TGTGCCATCAGACCCGGACAGCTGAACACTGAAGCTTTCTCT. Translating gives CAIRPGQLNTEAFS.

The sample holds many counts of this clonotype. The chain couples TRBV5-1 to TRBJ2-3, with D possibly matching TRBD1 (6 bases). The germline V gene encodes CDR1 SGHRS and CDR2 YFSETQ. Trimming cost V 4 bases and J 5 bases, with 14 bases left between them. The CDR3 totals 14 residues. The chain's CDR3 is CASSPGTGQDTQYF. Written as DNA, the CDR3 is TGCGCCAGCAGCCCCGGGACGGGACAAGATACGCAGTATTTT.

There are many counts of this clonotype. The chain links TRBV4-1 to TRBJ1-6, with D perhaps matching TRBD1 (6 bases). V shed 4 bases and J shed 6 bases, with 16 bases lying between them. CDR3 length equals 16 residues. Germline CDR1 reads MGHRA; CDR2 reads YSYEKL. Here the CDR3 DNA reads TGCGCCAGCAGCCCCCAGACAGGAAATCTTAATTCACCCCTCCACTTT. Protein: CASSPQTGNLNSPLHF.

Remarks on this clonotype: This may arise from a read error, as a much more abundant clone is one base away. CDR3: CASSQLEGITEAFF. Written as DNA, the CDR3 is TGTGCCAGCAGCCAACTTGAGGGGATCACTGAAGCTTTCTTT. The chain couples TRBV14 to TRBJ1-1, with D possibly matching TRBD1 (5 bases). The ends were cut back, 2 bases at V and 4 bases at J, with 11 bases in the middle. Germline V gene data show CDR1 as SGHDN and CDR2 as FVKESK. This CDR3 is built from 14 residues.